The entry below gives a single TCR beta chain sequence along with its context. These data originate in a study of blood T cell repertoires in COVID-19. Across the study: Acute-phase and convalescent COVID-19 samples originated in the United States, Italy and Spain. The cDNA or gDNA used as material had been derived from T cells, B-cell-depleted T cells, or PBMCs.

The germline CDR1 and CDR2 sequences are SEHNR and FQNEAQ (reference sequence). J was trimmed by 2 bases and V by 2 bases; bases with no gene match: 6. The CDR3 length is 16 residues. The data were produced by immunoSEQ multiplex PCR, yet TCRdb's version contains in-frame clones alone and is incomplete. The table records about 330,000 clones, 70% to 90% of them present only once. This receptor was obtained from a woman between 50 and 59 years old with active or convalescent COVID-19. The J gene is TRBJ2-3, the V gene TRBV7-9; 8 bases map to TRBD2. The sequenced sample was peripheral blood. As DNA, the CDR3 is TGTGCCAGCAGCTTACGGGGGGGCAGTCCCACAGATACGCAGTATTTT. Its translation is CASSLRGGSPTDTQYF.